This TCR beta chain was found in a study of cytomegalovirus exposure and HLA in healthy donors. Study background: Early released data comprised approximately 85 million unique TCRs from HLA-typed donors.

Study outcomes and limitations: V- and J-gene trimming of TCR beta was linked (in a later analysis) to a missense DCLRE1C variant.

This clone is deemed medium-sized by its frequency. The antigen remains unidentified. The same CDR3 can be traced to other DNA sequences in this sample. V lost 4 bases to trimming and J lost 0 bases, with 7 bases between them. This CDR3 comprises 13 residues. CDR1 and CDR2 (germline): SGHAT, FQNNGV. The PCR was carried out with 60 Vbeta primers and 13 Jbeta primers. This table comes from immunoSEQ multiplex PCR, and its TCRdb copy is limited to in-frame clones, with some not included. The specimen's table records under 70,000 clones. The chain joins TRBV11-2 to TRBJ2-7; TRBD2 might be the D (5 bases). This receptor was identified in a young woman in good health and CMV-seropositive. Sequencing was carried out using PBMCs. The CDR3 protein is CASSSGYSYEQYF. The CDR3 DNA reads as TGTGCCAGCAGCTCGGGATACTCCTACGAGCAGTACTTC.